This T cell receptor beta chain was found in a study of T cell responses to AZD1222 COVID-19 vaccine. General study results and limits: Seropositive at baseline were only six AZD1222 recipients. As reported, nearly half of all spike-specific TCRs target variant regions that are unmutated. Donor demographics were predominantly white British with a female majority; clonal diversity may be underestimated. Spike-specific TCR breadth and depth went up after people got two AZD1222 doses.

Germline trimming cut 1 base from V and 11 bases from J; bases unmatched to any gene: 3. The CDR3 runs 12 residues. Here immunoSEQ multiplex PCR was the method, and the copy in TCRdb shows in-frame clones only, minus some. Of 150,000 to 200,000 clones in the sample, 85% to 90% were seen once. Concerning this clone itself: The antigen remains undetermined.

This TCR was recovered from an adult in good health. The chain recombines TRBV12-3 or TRBV12-4 with TRBJ2-7, with 9 positions matching TRBD1. The sample consisted of peripheral blood, taken on day 0 of MenACWY control vaccination. CDR3 DNA: TGTGCCAGCAGTTTAGAGGACAGGGGAGAGTACTTC. Amino acid sequence: CASSLEDRGEYF.